This TCR beta chain was identified in a study of blood T cell repertoires in COVID-19 (dated by TCRdb to 2020 to 2022). Concerning the study at large: Collaborator samples came from the United States, Italy and Spain and covered acute and convalescent phases of COVID-19. The prospective study material was composed of cDNA or gDNA derived from T cells, B-cell-depleted T cells, or PBMCs. Subjects who had been exposed to COVID-19, were actively infected with it, or had recovered from it provided the deeply sampled blood TCRbeta repertoires that made up the dataset. The repertoires were released in a freely available public database meant as a resource for research on the immune response to SARS-CoV-2. The samples were drawn from two sources: the first 160 participants of the ongoing ImmuneRACE study, and over 1,000 subjects contributed by 6 global collaborators. A de-identified subject ID, COVID-19 status, age in years and sex were almost always included in the sample metadata. Where available, HLA class I and class II types were taken from metadata supplied by the sample provider and were not determined by assay-based typing. Results and caveats for the whole study, not just this receptor: The amount of clinical and demographic metadata varied by source and participant and was provided uncurated.

CDR3 length: 13 amino acids, cysteine to phenylalanine. Only CDR3 DNA is held: 39 bases, read in frame from base 1. Trimming takes 7 bases from V and 4 bases from J, and the germline ends sit 13 bases apart. The germline V gene (reference sequence) supplies CDR1 LNHDA and CDR2 SQIVND. Collaborating institutions collected whole blood in K2EDTA tubes following their own protocols. For TCRbeta analysis, collaborators shipped samples as frozen whole blood, isolated PBMCs, or DNA extracted from either of those sample types. TCRbeta CDR3 regions were amplified from genomic DNA using the immunoSEQ Assay, a bias-controlled multiplex PCR. Under the source paper's analysis protocol: Nucleated cell counts per sample were estimated from amplification of reference gene primers within the assay. To quantify the absolute abundance of each unique TCRbeta CDR3 rearrangement, sequence reads were collapsed and filtered. Productive Simpson clonality was computed per sample as the square root of Simpson's diversity index over productive rearrangements. TCRdb retrieved this table from immuneACCESS and kept in-frame rearrangements only. Not all clones are present; in checked studies, unresolved V genes account for under half, and no reason is known for the remainder. V, J and clone size are taken as reported in that table, and D and trimming were inferred from the DNA itself. This sample gives about 230,000 clones in total; around four fifths of them show up just once. Clones ranked in the top ten supply 2% to 3% of the sample.

Details on this clone: This clone's antigen is unknown. No base quality values were provided; no much bigger clone lies one nucleotide off.

The chain couples TRBV19 to TRBJ1-2; TRBD1 could be the D gene, as 6 bases match. The clonotype originates from a woman between 70 and 85 years old with active or convalescent COVID-19. Sequencing was done on a sample of peripheral blood. The nucleotide sequence is TGTGCCAGTAACGGGGGGCCGGGCTATGGCTACACCTTC. It is translated as CASNGGPGYGYTF.